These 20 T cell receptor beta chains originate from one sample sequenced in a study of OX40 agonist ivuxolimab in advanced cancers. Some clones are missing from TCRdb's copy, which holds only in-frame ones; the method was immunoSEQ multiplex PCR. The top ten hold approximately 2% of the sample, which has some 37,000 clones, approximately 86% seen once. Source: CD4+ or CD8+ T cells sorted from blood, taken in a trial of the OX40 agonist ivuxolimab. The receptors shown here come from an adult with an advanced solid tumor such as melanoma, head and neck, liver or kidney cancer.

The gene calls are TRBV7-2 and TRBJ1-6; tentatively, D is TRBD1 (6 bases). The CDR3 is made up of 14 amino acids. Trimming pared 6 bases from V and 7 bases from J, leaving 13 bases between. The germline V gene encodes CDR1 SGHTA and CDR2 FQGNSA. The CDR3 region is CASRSGVGNSPLHF. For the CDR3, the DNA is TGTGCCAGCAGGTCAGGGGTGGGCAATTCACCCCTCCACTTT.

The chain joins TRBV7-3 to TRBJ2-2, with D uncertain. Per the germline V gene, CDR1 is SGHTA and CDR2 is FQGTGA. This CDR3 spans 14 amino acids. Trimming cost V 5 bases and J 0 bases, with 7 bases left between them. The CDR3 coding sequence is TGTGCCAGCAGCGAAACTACGAACACCGGGGAGCTGTTTTTT. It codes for CASSETTNTGELFF. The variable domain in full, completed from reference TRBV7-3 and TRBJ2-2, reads GAGVSQTPSNKVTEKGKYVELRCDPISGHTALYWYRQSLGQGPEFLIYFQGTGAADDSGLPNDRFFAVRPEGSVSTLKIQRTERGDSAVYLCASSETTNTGELFFGEGSRLTVL.

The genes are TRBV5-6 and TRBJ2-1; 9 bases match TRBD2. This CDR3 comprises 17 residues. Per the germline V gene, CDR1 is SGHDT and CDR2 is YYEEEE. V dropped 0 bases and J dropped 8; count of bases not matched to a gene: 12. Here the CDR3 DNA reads TGTGCCAGCAGCTTGGAGAGCGGGGGGCTACTGCTGGATGAGCAGTTCTTC. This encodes CASSLESGGLLLDEQFF. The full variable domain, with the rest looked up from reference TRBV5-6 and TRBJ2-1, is DAGVTQSPTHLIKTRGQQVTLRCSPKSGHDTVSWYQQALGQGPQFIFQYYEEEERQRGNFPDRFSGHQFPNYSSELNVNALLLGDSALYLCASSLESGGLLLDEQFFGPGTRLTVL.

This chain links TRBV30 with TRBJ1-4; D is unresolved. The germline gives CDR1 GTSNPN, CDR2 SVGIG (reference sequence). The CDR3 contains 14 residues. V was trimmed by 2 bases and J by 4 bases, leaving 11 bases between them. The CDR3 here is CAWSINLGNEKLFF. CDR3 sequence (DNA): TGTGCCTGGAGTATCAACCTGGGTAATGAAAAACTGTTTTTT.

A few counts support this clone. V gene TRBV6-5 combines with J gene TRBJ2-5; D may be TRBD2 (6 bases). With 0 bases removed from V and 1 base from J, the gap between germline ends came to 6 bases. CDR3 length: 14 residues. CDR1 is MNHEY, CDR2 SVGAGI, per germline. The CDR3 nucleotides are TGTGCCAGCAGTTACTCGGGACTCCAAGAGACCCAGTACTTC. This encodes CASSYSGLQETQYF.

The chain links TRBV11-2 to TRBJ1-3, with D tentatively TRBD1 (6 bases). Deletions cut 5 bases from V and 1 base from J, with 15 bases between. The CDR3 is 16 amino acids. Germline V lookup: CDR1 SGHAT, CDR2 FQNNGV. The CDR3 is CASSQGLQGSGNTIYF. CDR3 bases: TGTGCCAGCAGCCAAGGTCTACAGGGATCTGGAAACACCATATATTTT.

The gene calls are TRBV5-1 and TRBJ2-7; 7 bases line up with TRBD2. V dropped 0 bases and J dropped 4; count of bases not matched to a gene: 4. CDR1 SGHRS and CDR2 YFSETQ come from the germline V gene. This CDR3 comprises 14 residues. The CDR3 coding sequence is TGCGCCAGCAGCTTGGGAAGCGGGGTTTACGAGCAGTACTTC. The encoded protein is CASSLGSGVYEQYF. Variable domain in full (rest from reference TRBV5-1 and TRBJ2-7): KAGVTQTPRYLIKTRGQQVTLSCSPISGHRSVSWYQQTPGQGLQFLFEYFSETQRNKGNFPGRFSGRQFSNSRSEMNVSTLELGDSALYLCASSLGSGVYEQYFGPGTRLTVT.

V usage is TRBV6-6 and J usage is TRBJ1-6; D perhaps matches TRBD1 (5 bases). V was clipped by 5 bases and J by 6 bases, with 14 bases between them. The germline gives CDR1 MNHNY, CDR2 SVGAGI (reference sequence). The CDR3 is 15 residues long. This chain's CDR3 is CASSPRGRPNSPLHF. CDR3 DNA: TGTGCCAGCAGTCCTAGGGGACGGCCTAATTCACCCCTCCACTTT.

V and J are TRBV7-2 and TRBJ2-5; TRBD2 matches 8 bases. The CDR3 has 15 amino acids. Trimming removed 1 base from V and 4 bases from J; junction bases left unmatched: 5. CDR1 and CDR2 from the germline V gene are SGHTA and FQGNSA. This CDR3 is CASSLGGAGGETQYF. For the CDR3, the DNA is TGTGCCAGCAGCTTAGGGGGTGCGGGGGGAGAGACCCAGTACTTC.

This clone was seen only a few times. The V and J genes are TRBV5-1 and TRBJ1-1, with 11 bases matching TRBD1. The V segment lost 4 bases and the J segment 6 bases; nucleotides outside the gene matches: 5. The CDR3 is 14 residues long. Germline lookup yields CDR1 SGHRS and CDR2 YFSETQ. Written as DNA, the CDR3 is TGCGCCAGCAGCCCGGGACAGGGGGGTTCTGAAGCTTTCTTT. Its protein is CASSPGQGGSEAFF.

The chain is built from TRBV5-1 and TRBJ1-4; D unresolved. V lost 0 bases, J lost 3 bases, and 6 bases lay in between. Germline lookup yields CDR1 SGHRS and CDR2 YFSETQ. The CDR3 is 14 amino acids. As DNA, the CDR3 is TGCGCCAGCAGCTTGGAATCCGCTAATGAAAAACTGTTTTTT. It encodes CASSLESANEKLFF.

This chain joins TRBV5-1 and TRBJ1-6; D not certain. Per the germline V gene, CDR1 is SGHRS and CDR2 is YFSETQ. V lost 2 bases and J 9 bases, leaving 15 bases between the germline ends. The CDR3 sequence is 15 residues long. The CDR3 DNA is TGCGCCAGCAGCTTTGATGAAGGGCAAAGTTCACCCCTCCACTTT. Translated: CASSFDEGQSSPLHF.

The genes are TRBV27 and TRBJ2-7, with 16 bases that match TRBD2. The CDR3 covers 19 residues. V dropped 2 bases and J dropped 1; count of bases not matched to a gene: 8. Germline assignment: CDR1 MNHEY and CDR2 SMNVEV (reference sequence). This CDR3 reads CASSLRPGLAGGISYEQYF. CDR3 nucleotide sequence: TGTGCCAGCAGTTTACGACCGGGACTAGCGGGGGGGATATCCTACGAGCAGTACTTC.

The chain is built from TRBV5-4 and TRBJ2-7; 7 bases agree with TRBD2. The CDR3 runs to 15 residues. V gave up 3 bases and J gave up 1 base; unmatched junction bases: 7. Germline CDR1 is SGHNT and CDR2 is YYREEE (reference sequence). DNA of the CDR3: TGTGCCAGCAGCTGGGGGAGCGGGGCTTCCTACGAGCAGTACTTC. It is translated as CASSWGSGASYEQYF.

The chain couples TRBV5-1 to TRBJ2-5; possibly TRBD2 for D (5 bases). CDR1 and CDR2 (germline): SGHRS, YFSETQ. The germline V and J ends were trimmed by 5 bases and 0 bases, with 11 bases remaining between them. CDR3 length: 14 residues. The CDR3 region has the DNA TGCGCCAGCAGGGGCCGGGGAGACCAAGAGACCCAGTACTTC. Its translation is CASRGRGDQETQYF.

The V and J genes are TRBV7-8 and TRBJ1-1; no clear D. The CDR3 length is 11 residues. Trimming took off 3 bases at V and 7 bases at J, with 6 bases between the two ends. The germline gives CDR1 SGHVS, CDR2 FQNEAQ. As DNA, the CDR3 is TGTGCCAGCAGCTTGGAAGGTGAAGCTTTCTTT. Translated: CASSLEGEAFF. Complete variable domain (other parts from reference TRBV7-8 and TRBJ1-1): GAGVSQSPRYKVAKRGQDVALRCDPISGHVSLFWYQQALGQGPEFLTYFQNEAQLDKSGLPSDRFFAERPEGSVSTLKIQRTQQEDSAVYLCASSLEGEAFFGQGTRLTVV.

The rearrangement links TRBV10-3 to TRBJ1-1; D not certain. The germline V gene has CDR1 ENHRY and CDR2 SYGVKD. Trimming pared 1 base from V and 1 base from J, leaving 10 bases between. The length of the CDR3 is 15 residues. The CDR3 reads CAISEFQSANTEAFF. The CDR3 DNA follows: TGTGCCATCAGTGAGTTTCAAAGTGCGAACACTGAAGCTTTCTTT.

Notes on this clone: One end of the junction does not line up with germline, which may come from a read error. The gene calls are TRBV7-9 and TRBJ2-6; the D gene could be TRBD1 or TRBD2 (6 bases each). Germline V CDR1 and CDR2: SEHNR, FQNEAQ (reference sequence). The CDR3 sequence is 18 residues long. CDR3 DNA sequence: TGTGCCAGCAGCGGATCTAGGGGGGTGAGCTCTTGGGCCAACGTCCTGACTTTC. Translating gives CASSGSRGVSSWANVLTF.

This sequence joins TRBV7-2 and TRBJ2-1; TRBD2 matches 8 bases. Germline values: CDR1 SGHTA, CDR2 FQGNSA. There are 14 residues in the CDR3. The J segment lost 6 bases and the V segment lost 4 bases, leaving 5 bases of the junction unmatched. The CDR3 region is CASSSGGASNEQFF. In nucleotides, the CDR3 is TGTGCCAGCAGCTCCGGGGGGGCGTCCAATGAGCAGTTCTTC.

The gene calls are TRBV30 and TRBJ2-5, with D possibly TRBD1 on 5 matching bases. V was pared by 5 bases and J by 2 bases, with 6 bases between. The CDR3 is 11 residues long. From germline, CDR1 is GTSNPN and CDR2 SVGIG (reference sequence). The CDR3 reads CAWGHQETQYF. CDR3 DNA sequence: TGTGCCTGGGGACATCAAGAGACCCAGTACTTC.